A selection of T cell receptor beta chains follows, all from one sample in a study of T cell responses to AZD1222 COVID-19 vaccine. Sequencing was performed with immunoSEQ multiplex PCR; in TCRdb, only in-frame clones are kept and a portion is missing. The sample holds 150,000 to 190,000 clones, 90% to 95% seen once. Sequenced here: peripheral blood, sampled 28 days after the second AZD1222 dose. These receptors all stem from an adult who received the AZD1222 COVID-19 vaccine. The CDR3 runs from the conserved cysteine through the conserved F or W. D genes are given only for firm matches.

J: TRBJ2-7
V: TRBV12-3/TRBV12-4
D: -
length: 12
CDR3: CASSRDLYEQYF
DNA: TGTGCCAGCAGCCGGGACCTATACGAGCAGTACTTC

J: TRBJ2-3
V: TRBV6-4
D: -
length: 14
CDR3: CASSETVGTDTQYF
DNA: TGTGCCAGCAGTGAGACAGTAGGTACAGATACGCAGTATTTT

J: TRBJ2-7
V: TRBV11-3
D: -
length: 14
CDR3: CASSLDGSSYEQYF
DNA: TGTGCCAGCAGCTTGGACGGGAGCTCCTACGAGCAGTACTTC

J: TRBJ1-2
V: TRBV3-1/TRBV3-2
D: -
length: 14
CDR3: CASSQDSGVNGYTF
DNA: TGTGCCAGCAGCCAAGACAGTGGGGTGAATGGCTACACCTTC

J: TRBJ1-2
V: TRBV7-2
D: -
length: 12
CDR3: CASSSENYGYTF
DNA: TGTGCCAGCAGCTCGGAGAACTATGGCTACACCTTC

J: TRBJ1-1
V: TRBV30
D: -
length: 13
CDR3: CAWSVEGSTEAFF
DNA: TGTGCCTGGAGTGTAGAGGGGAGCACTGAAGCTTTCTTT

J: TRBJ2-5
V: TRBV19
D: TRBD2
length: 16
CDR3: CASSNSGLAGGETQYF
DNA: TGTGCCAGTAGTAACTCGGGACTAGCGGGAGGAGAGACCCAGTACTTC

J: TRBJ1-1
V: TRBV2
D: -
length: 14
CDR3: CASSRTDGRAEAFF
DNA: TGTGCCAGCAGTCGGACGGACGGGCGGGCTGAAGCTTTCTTT

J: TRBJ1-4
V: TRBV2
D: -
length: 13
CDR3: CASSDRSNEKLFF
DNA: TGTGCCAGCAGTGACAGGAGTAATGAAAAACTGTTTTTT

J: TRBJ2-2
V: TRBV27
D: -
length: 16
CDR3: CASSPYRRGDTGELFF
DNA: TGTGCCAGCAGCCCCTATAGGAGGGGGGACACCGGGGAGCTGTTTTTT

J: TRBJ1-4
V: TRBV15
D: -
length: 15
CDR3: CATSLRAATNEKLFF
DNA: TGTGCCACCAGCTTAAGGGCCGCAACTAATGAAAAACTGTTTTTT

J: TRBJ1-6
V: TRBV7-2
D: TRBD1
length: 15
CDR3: CASSWDRDGNSPLHF
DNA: TGTGCCAGCAGCTGGGACAGGGATGGTAATTCACCCCTCCACTTT

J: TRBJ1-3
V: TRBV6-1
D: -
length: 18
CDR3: CASSGNALRALTGNTIYF
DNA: TGTGCCAGCAGTGGAAACGCCCTCAGGGCGCTAACTGGAAACACCATATATTTT

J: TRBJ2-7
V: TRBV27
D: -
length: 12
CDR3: CASSYNNYEQYF
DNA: TGTGCCAGCAGTTACAACAACTACGAGCAGTACTTC